Below are 17 T cell receptor beta chains sequenced from a single sample in a study of molecular identifiers for immune sequencing clone quantification (dated by TCRdb to between 2017 and 2018). Library preparation was by PCR. Instrument on record: Illumina HiSeq 4000. TCRdb redid the processing of the public reads, applying fastp at Q25 and MiXCR, and retained in-frame beta chains. One record per CDR3 amino acid sequence lists the most common genes and DNA. The sample yields around 460,000 distinct CDR3 sequences; around 21% were counted once. 0.84% of the sample is in the top ten clones. Specimen: naive CD8+ T cells from blood, with Jurkat cell RNA spiked in. Interpreted using the paper, the cell subset or site label stands for: FACS-sorted CD8+CD4-CCR7+CD45RA+ naive T cells. All receptors come from a human donor in good health. Some libraries in this study had Jurkat cell RNA spiked in.

This clonotype was detected a few times. This rearrangement joins TRBV6-6 to TRBJ1-1; no firm D call. This CDR3 is built from 13 residues. Germline V gene data show CDR1 as MNHNY and CDR2 as SVGAGI (reference sequence). The V gene lost 5 bases and the J gene lost 5 bases, with 12 bases spanning the gap. CDR3 protein: CASSGPIGTEAFF. CDR3 DNA sequence: TGTGCCAGCAGTGGGCCTATTGGGACTGAAGCTTTCTTT.

This clonotype was recorded many times. The CDR3 reads CASSVYSGTAKEQYF. CDR3 sequence (DNA): TGCGCCAGCAGCGTATACTCCGGGACCGCGAAGGAGCAGTACTTC. This sequence joins TRBV5-1 and TRBJ2-7; the D gene could be TRBD1 or TRBD2 (5 bases each). Looked up from germline, CDR1 is SGHRS and CDR2 is YFSETQ. Trimming shortened V by 4 bases and J by 7 bases, and 21 bases separated the two germline ends. The CDR3 is 15 amino acids.

This clonotype appeared many times. The chain recombines TRBV4-3 with TRBJ2-7, with D perhaps given as TRBD1 or TRBD2 (5 bases each). Germline V gene data show CDR1 as LGHNA and CDR2 as YSLEER. The CDR3 sequence is 14 residues long. The V and J ends lost 0 bases and 6 bases respectively, with 12 bases between them. In DNA, the CDR3 is TGCGCCAGCAGCCAAGAGAGACAGAGCGGCGAGCAGTACTTC. It yields the protein CASSQERQSGEQYF.

The chain joins TRBV25-1 to TRBJ2-1; tentative D call: TRBD2 (6 bases). The CDR3 sequence is 15 residues long. V lost 2 bases and J 9 bases, leaving 17 bases between the germline ends. Germline CDR1 MGHDK, CDR2 SYGVNS. The CDR3 reads CASSEPGEYVGEQFF. The CDR3 region has the DNA TGTGCCAGCAGTGAACCGGGGGAGTATGTAGGTGAGCAGTTCTTC.

This clonotype was detected many times. The chain uses TRBV13 and TRBJ2-5, with TRBD1 identical over 8 bases. CDR3 size: 15 residues. CDR1 is PRHDT, CDR2 FYEKMQ, per germline (reference sequence). The V segment lost 5 bases and the J segment 5 bases; nucleotides outside the gene matches: 10. The CDR3: CASSHSDRETETQYF. CDR3 DNA: TGTGCCAGCAGCCATTCGGACAGGGAGACCGAGACCCAGTACTTC.

J is TRBJ2-2 and V is TRBV25-1, with 9 bases matching TRBD1. Germline loops: CDR1 MGHDK, CDR2 SYGVNS. The CDR3 has 17 amino acids. The ends lost 6 bases at V and 4 bases at J; junction bases unmatched: 12. The CDR3 spells CASRKGQGDRGTGELFF. CDR3 coding DNA: TGTGCCAGCAGAAAGGGACAGGGAGATCGGGGCACCGGGGAGCTGTTTTTT. Filled out from reference TRBV25-1 and TRBJ2-2, the complete variable domain reads EADIYQTPRYLVIGTGKKITLECSQTMGHDKMYWYQQDPGMELHLIHYSYGVNSTEKGDLSSESTVSRIRTEHFPLTLESARPSHTSQYLCASRKGQGDRGTGELFFGEGSRLTVL.

The V and J genes are TRBV13 and TRBJ1-1, with D perhaps matching TRBD1 (5 bases). The germline V gene encodes CDR1 PRHDT and CDR2 FYEKMQ (reference sequence). V shed 3 bases and J shed 0 bases, with 11 bases lying between them. The CDR3 loop spans 15 amino acids. In nucleotides, the CDR3 is TGTGCCAGCAGCTTTTATGGGGCATTGAACACTGAAGCTTTCTTT. Translating gives CASSFYGALNTEAFF.

This clonotype was picked up many times. The chain combines TRBV29-1 with TRBJ2-5; D might be TRBD1 or TRBD2, each matching 5 bases. This CDR3 comprises 13 residues. V was cut by 0 bases and J by 3 bases, with 8 bases left in between. Per germline, CDR1 SQVTM and CDR2 ANQGSEA. The chain's CDR3 is CSVEEGEKETQYF. CDR3 sequence (DNA): TGCAGCGTTGAAGAGGGGGAGAAAGAGACCCAGTACTTC.

The chain employs TRBV14 and TRBJ2-7; no definite D call. Germline lookup yields CDR1 SGHDN and CDR2 FVKESK. Deletions cut 6 bases from V and 1 base from J, with 10 bases between. CDR3 size: 13 residues. The chain's CDR3 is CASRLDGSYEQYF. CDR3 in DNA: TGTGCCAGCAGACTTGACGGGTCCTACGAGCAGTACTTC.

This clonotype appeared once. A much larger clone is a single base away; this may be a read error. This chain joins TRBV7-9 and TRBJ1-1; D is unclear. This CDR3 has 12 amino acids. Looked up from germline, CDR1 is SEHNR and CDR2 is FQNEAQ (reference sequence). The CDR3 DNA follows: TGTGCCGGCAGCTTAGGACACACTGAAGCTTTCTTT. Protein sequence: CAGSLGHTEAFF.

This clonotype was detected a few times. V usage is TRBV18 and J usage is TRBJ2-7; the match to TRBD1 covers 9 bases. Germline V lookup: CDR1 KGHSH, CDR2 LQKENI. The length of the CDR3 is 19 residues. J was trimmed by 3 bases and V by 3 bases; bases with no gene match: 18. The CDR3 sequence: CASSPSSRSGTGLRYEQYF. DNA of the CDR3: TGTGCCAGCTCACCGAGCTCACGTTCCGGGACAGGGTTACGCTACGAGCAGTACTTC.

This clonotype was detected many times. The chain recombines TRBV2 with TRBJ2-7, with 11 bases identical to TRBD2. In germline, CDR1 is SNHLY, CDR2 FYNNEI. V dropped 6 bases and J dropped 5; count of bases not matched to a gene: 12. This CDR3 contains 16 residues. The CDR3 loop is CASSRPSLAGEDEQYF. The CDR3 DNA follows: TGTGCCAGCAGCCGGCCCTCACTAGCGGGAGAGGACGAGCAGTACTTC.

This clonotype was seen a few times. The J gene is TRBJ2-1, the V gene TRBV3-1, with 9 bases that match TRBD2. The V segment lost 0 bases and the J segment 5 bases; nucleotides outside the gene matches: 5. Germline V gives CDR1 LGHDT, CDR2 YNNKEL (reference sequence). The CDR3 is 16 amino acids. The CDR3 nucleotides read TGTGCCAGCAGCCAAGATGGCGGGAGGGGCAACAATGAGCAGTTCTTC. Translation: CASSQDGGRGNNEQFF.

The chain has TRBV6-6 and TRBJ2-7, with TRBD1 matching 9 bases. The CDR3 consists of 15 residues. CDR1 MNHNY and CDR2 SVGAGI come from the germline V gene (reference sequence). The V and J ends lost 6 bases and 4 bases, in that order; junction bases with no gene match: 10. CDR3 region: CASSAGQGIFYEQYF. The DNA for the CDR3 is TGTGCCAGCAGCGCGGGACAGGGAATATTTTACGAGCAGTACTTC.

This clonotype turned up a few times. The V and J genes are TRBV7-6 and TRBJ2-1; D ambiguous. V was trimmed by 6 bases and J by 5 bases, leaving 14 bases between them. Germline CDR1 reads SGHVS; CDR2 reads FNYEAQ. The CDR3 has 14 amino acids. In DNA, the CDR3 is TGTGCCAGCAGTATATTGACTGGGGACAATGAGCAGTTCTTC. Its protein is CASSILTGDNEQFF.

In its sample, this clonotype was seen many times. The chain employs TRBV5-1 and TRBJ2-7; no definite D call. V gave up 2 bases and J gave up 0 bases, with 6 bases separating them. Germline V gene lookup returns CDR1 SGHRS and CDR2 YFSETQ. The CDR3 is 13 residues long. CDR3 residues: CASSFDTSYEQYF. The DNA for the CDR3 is TGCGCCAGCAGCTTCGACACCTCCTACGAGCAGTACTTC.

The gene calls are TRBV5-6 and TRBJ2-3; the D gene is possibly TRBD2 (6 bases). V lost 7 bases and J lost 1, with 16 bases in between. Germline V gene lookup returns CDR1 SGHDT and CDR2 YYEEEE. The CDR3 loop spans 15 amino acids. CDR3 protein: CASDAGTFGTDTQYF. The CDR3 DNA reads TGTGCCAGCGACGCAGGGACTTTCGGCACAGATACGCAGTATTTT.